This paragraph covers one TCR beta chain sequence. Its cognate antigen has yet to be identified. No qualities accompany the bases; no much larger clone lies one base away. This specimen belongs to a study of T cell responses to AZD1222 COVID-19 vaccine (dated by TCRdb to the early 2020s). Regarding the study in general: AZD1222 recipients whose second dose came at about 4 weeks and those whose second dose came at about 12 weeks were combined into one group, since spike-specific TCR depth and breadth did not differ between the two schedules. Trial participants were enrolled by age into 18-55, 56-69 and 70-plus year subgroups, with about 150, 28 and 57 TCR-sequenced participants respectively. A total of under 250 trial participants underwent TCR sequencing, of whom approximately 200 had received two doses of AZD1222 and 26 had received two doses of the MenACWY control vaccine. Overall study outcomes, separate from this receptor: Because no samples from the day 14 peak response were available, repertoires could be characterized only after the peak T cell response. Nearly half of unique spike-specific TCRs reportedly recognized epitopes outside regions mutated in the B.1.351 and B.1.1.7 variants. Participants were mostly white British and included more females than males, and it was suggested by the authors that clonal diversity may have been underestimated. Only five to seven AZD1222 recipients were SARS-CoV-2 seropositive at baseline, limiting conclusions about previously exposed vaccinees. Vaccine-associated CD4 TCRs spanned the whole spike protein, with dominant responses in regions 160-218 and 743-854. The 56-69-year group was small, and its depth increase did not reach significance, likely because of low power. A significant rise in spike-specific TCR breadth and depth was observed after two AZD1222 doses relative to day 0 and relative to MenACWY recipients.

V loses 6 bases of germline sequence and J loses 0 bases, and the interval between the two ends is 17 bases. The CDR3 measures 16 amino acids from cysteine to phenylalanine. The sequence is cut down to CDR3 DNA, 48 bases in frame from base 1. CDR1 and CDR2 are drawn from the germline V gene: ENHRY, SYGVKD. The CDR3 regions of human TCRbeta chains were analyzed by immunosequencing. As for the original processing: TCRs in the repertoires were compared against a reference library of SARS-CoV-2-specific TCRs that had been generated with the MIRA antigen-specificity platform. Breadth was defined as the fraction of unique TCRs that were SARS-CoV-2-associated, and depth was defined as the fraction of total T cells that were SARS-CoV-2-associated. Using the MIRA data, each spike-specific TCR was assigned both to the spike region to which the TCR was reactive and to a CD4 or CD8 class. Log10-transformed breadth and depth values were compared by one-way ANOVA with Sidak's multiple comparisons tests. TCRdb provides this immuneACCESS table in a form limited to in-frame rearrangements. Some clones are lacking; in checked studies, under half of them reflect an unresolved V gene, and why the rest are absent is not known. V and J calls and clone size are given by that table; D and trimming were obtained from the DNA. In all, the sample holds more than 110,000 clones, and approximately 94% of those were seen once. The top ten clonotypes cover about 9.1% of the sample.

The time point tag for this specimen amounts to: baseline before first vaccination. Vaccinee samples came from UK trials COV001 and COV002, including a single-blind randomized controlled phase 2/3 trial of AZD1222 (ChAdOx1 nCoV-19) in healthy adults. For TCRbeta chain sequencing, PBMC samples were collected from trial participants at day 0 and at day 28 after the second dose. Recombination linked TRBV10-3 to TRBJ1-2; the D gene assignment is ambiguous. The clonotype comes from an adult in good health. The specimen was peripheral blood, collected on day 0 of AZD1222 vaccination. The CDR3 sequence is CAIRRTALGPNYGYTF. In nucleotides, the sequence is TGTGCCATCAGGAGGACGGCTTTGGGCCCTAACTATGGCTACACCTTC.